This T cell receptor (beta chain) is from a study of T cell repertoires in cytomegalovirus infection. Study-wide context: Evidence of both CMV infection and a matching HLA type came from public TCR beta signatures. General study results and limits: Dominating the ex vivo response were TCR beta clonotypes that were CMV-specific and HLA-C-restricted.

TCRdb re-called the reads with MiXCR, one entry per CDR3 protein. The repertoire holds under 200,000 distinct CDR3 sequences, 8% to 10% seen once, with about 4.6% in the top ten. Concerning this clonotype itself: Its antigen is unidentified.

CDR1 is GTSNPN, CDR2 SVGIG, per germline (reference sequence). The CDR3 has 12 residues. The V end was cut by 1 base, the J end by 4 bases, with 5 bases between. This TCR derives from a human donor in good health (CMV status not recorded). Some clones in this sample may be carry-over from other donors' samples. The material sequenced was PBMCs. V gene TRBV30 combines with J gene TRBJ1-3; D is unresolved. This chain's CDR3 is CAWSAGGNTIYF. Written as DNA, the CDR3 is TGTGCCTGGAGTGCTGGGGGAAACACCATATATTTT. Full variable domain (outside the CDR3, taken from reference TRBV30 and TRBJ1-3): SQTIHQWPATLVQPVGSPLSLECTVEGTSNPNLYWYRQAAGRGLQLLFYSVGIGQISSEVPQNLSASRPQDRQFILSSKKLLLSDSGFYLCAWSAGGNTIYFGEGSWLTVV.